These T cell receptor beta chains were read from a single sample in a study of PD-L1 blockade in urothelial cancer. The protocol was immunoSEQ multiplex PCR, while the TCRdb copy is restricted to in-frame clones and leaves out a portion. The sample consists of about 50,000 clones, approximately 86% of them appearing once. The sequenced sample was PBMCs, obtained around atezolizumab (anti-PD-L1) treatment. These receptors all come from a man in his fifties with urothelial cancer. Both conserved end residues are part of each CDR3. The D gene is left open where the match is weak. Size values are once, few and many counts, or a class for expanded clones, and some rows have none.

NA	TRBV5-4	NA	TRBJ2-1	CASRPDSDSYNEQFF	TGTGCCAGCAGACCAGACAGCGACTCCTACAATGAGCAGTTCTTC
NA	TRBV7-3	NA	TRBJ2-1	CASSLKSGFEQFF	TGTGCCAGCAGCCTAAAATCGGGGTTTGAGCAGTTCTTC
NA	TRBV28	NA	TRBJ1-1	CATLGGVAEAFF	TGTGCCACCCTTGGGGGGGTGGCTGAAGCTTTCTTT
NA	TRBV28	NA	TRBJ2-4	CASSSSDRLNKNIQYF	TGTGCCAGCAGTTCCTCGGACAGATTAAACAAAAACATTCAGTACTTC
NA	TRBV28	NA	TRBJ1-5	CASSPFAGLNQPQHF	TGTGCCAGCAGTCCGTTTGCAGGACTCAATCAGCCCCAGCATTTT
once	TRBV29-1	NA	TRBJ1-2	CSVESVIRGGYTF	TGCAGCGTTGAATCTGTCATCAGGGGCGGCTACACCTTC
NA	TRBV7-9	NA	TRBJ2-7	CASSLAQVRPYEQYF	TGTGCCAGCAGCTTAGCGCAGGTCAGACCCTACGAGCAGTACTTC
NA	TRBV9	TRBD1	TRBJ2-5	CASSPSGTGIQETQYF	TGTGCCAGCAGCCCTAGTGGGACAGGCATCCAAGAGACCCAGTACTTC
NA	TRBV10-3	NA	TRBJ1-3	CAISQGGRNTIYF	TGTGCCATCAGCCAGGGAGGAAGAAACACCATATATTTT
NA	TRBV28	TRBD2	TRBJ2-7	CASSIRDRDGTSRSYEQYF	TGTGCCAGCAGTATAAGGGACAGAGACGGGACTAGCCGATCCTACGAGCAGTACTTC
NA	TRBV30	NA	TRBJ1-1	CAWSPWTENTEAFF	TGTGCCTGGAGTCCTTGGACAGAGAACACTGAAGCTTTCTTT
NA	TRBV27	TRBD2	TRBJ2-1	CASSSYSGGLRDEQFF	TGTGCCAGCAGTTCCTATAGCGGGGGCCTCCGGGATGAGCAGTTCTTC
NA	TRBV6-5	NA	TRBJ1-1	CASSYGGAKNTEAFF	TGTGCCAGCAGTTACGGGGGGGCCAAGAACACTGAAGCTTTCTTT
NA	TRBV5-1	NA	TRBJ2-7	CASSKDIVRQEEQYF	TGCGCCAGCAGTAAGGATATCGTGAGACAGGAGGAGCAGTACTTC
NA	TRBV6-1	TRBD2	TRBJ2-2	CASSGVTSSTGELFF	TGTGCCAGCAGTGGCGTGACTAGCTCCACCGGGGAGCTGTTTTTT
NA	TRBV30	TRBD1	TRBJ2-5	CAWSHRVGGTGGETQYF	TGTGCCTGGAGCCACAGGGTTGGTGGGACAGGGGGCGAGACCCAGTACTTC
NA	TRBV2	TRBD2	TRBJ2-7	CATPVGGNEQYF	TGTGCCACCCCAGTGGGAGGGAACGAGCAGTACTTC
NA	TRBV27	TRBD1	TRBJ1-5	CASSLWGTGNNQPQHF	TGTGCCAGCAGTTTATGGGGGACAGGGAACAATCAGCCCCAGCATTTT
NA	TRBV9	TRBD2	TRBJ2-7	CASSGTSGSYEQYF	TGTGCCAGCAGCGGGACTAGCGGCTCCTACGAGCAGTACTTC
NA	TRBV19	NA	TRBJ2-5	CASSHTGTQYF	TGTGCCAGTAGCCATACAGGGACCCAGTACTTC
NA	TRBV2	NA	TRBJ1-5	CASTRDINQPQHF	TGTGCCAGCACTCGGGACATCAATCAGCCCCAGCATTTT
NA	TRBV6-1	TRBD1	TRBJ1-1	CASSEIRDRGEAFF	TGTGCCAGCAGTGAGATCCGGGACAGGGGTGAAGCTTTCTTT
NA	TRBV25-1	NA	TRBJ2-5	CASSEPAAGETQYF	TGTGCCAGCAGTGAGCCTGCCGCGGGAGAGACCCAGTACTTC
NA	TRBV5-1	TRBD1	TRBJ1-6	CASSGDRATNSPLHF	TGCGCCAGCAGCGGGGACAGAGCGACTAATTCACCCCTCCACTTT
NA	TRBV7-3	NA	TRBJ2-1	CASSLSFSSYNEQFF	TGTGCCAGCAGCTTAAGTTTCAGCTCCTACAATGAGCAGTTCTTC
NA	TRBV10-3	TRBD1	TRBJ1-2	CAISPGGENYGYTF	TGTGCCATCAGTCCAGGGGGCGAGAACTATGGCTACACCTTC
NA	TRBV9	TRBD2	TRBJ2-3	CASSVSSGGTTDTQYF	TGTGCCAGCAGCGTAAGTAGCGGGGGGACTACAGATACGCAGTATTTT
NA	TRBV12-5	NA	TRBJ2-2	CASGSTRQLNTGELFF	TGTGCTAGTGGTTCCACCAGGCAGTTAAACACCGGGGAGCTGTTTTTT
NA	TRBV9	NA	TRBJ1-4	CASSVGQGEKLFF	TGTGCCAGCAGCGTAGGCCAGGGAGAAAAACTGTTTTTT
NA	TRBV25-1	NA	TRBJ2-1	CASSSEGYNEQFF	TGTGCCAGCAGTTCTGAGGGCTACAATGAGCAGTTCTTC
few	TRBV2	NA	TRBJ2-7	CASSERAGGSYEQYF	TGTGCCAGCAGTGAAAGGGCAGGGGGGTCCTACGAGCAGTACTTC
NA	TRBV29-1	NA	TRBJ1-1	CSATDTRNTEAFF	TGCAGCGCCACAGACACCCGAAACACTGAAGCTTTCTTT
NA	TRBV10-3	NA	TRBJ2-7	CAISDQGDLNEQYF	TGTGCCATCAGTGATCAGGGTGACTTGAACGAGCAGTACTTC
once	TRBV6-1	NA	TRBJ2-3	CASKVRSTDTQYF	TGTGCCTCTAAGGTCAGGAGCACAGATACGCAGTATTTT
few	TRBV14	TRBD1	TRBJ1-2	CASSLTGTAYGYTF	TGTGCCAGCAGCTTGACCGGGACAGCTTATGGCTACACCTTC
few	TRBV2	TRBD1	TRBJ2-7	CASSRDRGQDEQYF	TGTGCCAGCAGCCGGGACAGGGGTCAGGACGAGCAGTACTTC
NA	TRBV30	NA	TRBJ2-3	CAWSPDRGSADTQYF	TGTGCCTGGAGTCCAGACCGCGGATCGGCAGATACGCAGTATTTT
medium-sized	TRBV25-1	NA	TRBJ2-7	CASSVAGSYEQYF	TGTGCCAGCAGTGTAGCCGGATCCTACGAGCAGTACTTC
NA	TRBV11-2	NA	TRBJ2-7	CASSLITRATYSDEQYF	TGTGCCAGCAGCTTAATCACCAGGGCTACCTACTCCGACGAGCAGTACTTC
few	TRBV7-8	TRBD1	TRBJ1-2	CASSGRDRAYGYTF	TGTGCCAGCAGCGGGAGGGACAGGGCCTATGGCTACACCTTC